The entry below gives a single T cell receptor (beta chain) sequence along with its context. Its antigen remains unknown. The CDR3 end is not reached by the read, which stops 3 residues before it; the germline J gene fills it in. The data derive from a study of T cells in women clearing cervical HPV infection. General study points: Unknown T-cell numbers per sample may underlie the richness differences. Associations may precede or follow infection; HPV-specific or memory T cells were not isolated.

Dot-blot hybridization genotyped cervical HPV amplified with MY09/MY11 PCR. V lost 4 bases, J lost 3 bases, and 11 bases lay in between. This CDR3 comprises 14 residues. Germline loops: CDR1 MNHNS, CDR2 SASEGT. Some clones are missing from TCRdb's copy, which holds only in-frame ones; the method was immunoSEQ multiplex PCR. The clone table shows 14,000 or so clones, with the ten largest holding less than 25%. This chain connects TRBV6-1 to TRBJ2-3, with D maybe TRBD1 (5 bases). Input material: blood buffy coat. This receptor was identified in a woman between 18 and 70 years old with a cervical HPV16 infection that either progressed to CIN3+ or cleared (not recorded which). CDR3 bases read: TGTGCCAGCAGTGCACTGCAGGGAACAGATACG. This sequence encodes CASSALQGTDT. The whole CDR3 sequence reads CASSALQGTDTQYF.